This T cell receptor beta chain derives from a study of T cell changes during pregnancy in multiple sclerosis. The data were produced by immunoSEQ multiplex PCR, yet TCRdb's version contains in-frame clones alone and is incomplete. The sample has around 40,000 clones; 85% to 95% are singletons. The germline V gene encodes CDR1 SGHTS and CDR2 YDEGEE. CDR3 length equals 15 residues. Trimming left V 4 bases short and J 3 bases short, with 17 bases between. The rearrangement joins TRBV5-8 to TRBJ2-7; D is possibly TRBD1 or TRBD2 (5 bases each). This TCR was sampled from a female donor with multiple sclerosis, enrolled in a pregnancy study. Sequences were derived from CD8+ T cells from peripheral blood mononuclear cells, sampled in the third trimester of pregnancy. CDR3 region: CASSLGVVRDYEQYF. In nucleotides, the CDR3 is TGTGCCAGCAGCCTGGGGGTCGTCAGGGACTACGAGCAGTACTTC.